This TCR beta chain was documented in a study of glioma-infiltrating T cells after dendritic cell vaccination. Produced via immunoSEQ multiplex PCR; TCRdb's table is partial and in-frame only. The sample carries 80,000 to 100,000 clones, 75% to 85% recorded once. J gave up 3 bases and V 4 bases, and 7 bases lay outside the gene matches. CDR3 length: 15 amino acids. Germline loops: CDR1 SGHTS, CDR2 YDEGEE. The sample was blood, taken before dendritic cell vaccination. The receptor was isolated from a human donor with glioblastoma. The J gene is TRBJ2-7, the V gene TRBV5-8; the match to TRBD2 covers 10 bases. The CDR3, as DNA: TGTGCCAGCAGCGCAGGGACTAGCGCCGACTACGAGCAGTACTTC. This encodes CASSAGTSADYEQYF.